This passage covers 20 T cell receptor beta chains from one sample sequenced in a study of beta chain features in type 1 diabetes (dated by TCRdb to 2016 to 2019). The receptor library was made with the immunoSEQ multiplex PCR assay. All of the isolated RNA was reverse transcribed with the High Capacity cDNA Reverse Transcription Kit, so expressed TCRB transcripts were sequenced. Here the immuneACCESS table is served through TCRdb, limited to in-frame sequences with V and J called. Missing clones are a known gap in these copies; in checked studies unresolved V genes cover under half, and the rest lacks a known reason. This sample comprises about 320,000 clones, about 15% of them detected only once. The ten largest clones add up to 6.7% of the sample. The sequenced sample consisted of central memory CD4+ T cells from blood. These receptors all come from a man aged 25 to 40 in good health.

The table lists this clone with a few counts. The V and J genes are TRBV19 and TRBJ1-5, with D perhaps matching TRBD1 (5 bases). Between the trimmed V and J ends, which lost 6 bases and 6 bases, there was a span of 15 bases. This CDR3 has 14 residues. In germline, CDR1 is LNHDA, CDR2 SQIVND (reference sequence). CDR3 protein: CASRISQGLQPQHF. CDR3 coding DNA: TGTGCCAGTAGGATAAGCCAGGGACTTCAGCCCCAGCATTTT. Drawing the rest from reference TRBV19 and TRBJ1-5, the complete variable domain is DGGITQSPKYLFRKEGQNVTLSCEQNLNHDAMYWYRQDPGQGLRLIYYSQIVNDFQKGDIAEGYSVSREKKESFPLTVTSAQKNPTAFYLCASRISQGLQPQHFGDGTRLSIL.

The sample holds a few counts of this clone. This chain links TRBV29-1 with TRBJ2-2; D may be TRBD2 (5 bases). V was shortened by 6 bases and J by 7 bases, with 12 bases between the two germline ends. From germline, CDR1 is SQVTM and CDR2 ANQGSEA. The CDR3 covers 12 residues. CDR3 amino acids: CSVTRRYGELFF. The CDR3 coding sequence is TGCAGCGTAACGAGGAGGTACGGGGAGCTGTTTTTT.

The genes are TRBV6-6 and TRBJ2-5, with 7 bases matching TRBD2. Germline trimming cut 10 bases from V and 4 bases from J; bases unmatched to any gene: 15. The CDR3 is 15 amino acids. Germline values: CDR1 MNHNY, CDR2 SVGAGI (reference sequence). The DNA of the CDR3 is TGTGCCACCCCATCGGGGGGTAACCGGGGAGAGACCCAGTACTTC. This gives the protein CATPSGGNRGETQYF.

This clone has a handful of counts. V gene TRBV5-6 combines with J gene TRBJ2-6; TRBD1 aligns across 10 bases. V gave up 4 bases and J gave up 4 bases; unmatched junction bases: 11. CDR1 and CDR2 from the germline V gene are SGHDT and YYEEEE. The CDR3 runs 18 residues. CDR3: CASSDRDRGPWGANVLTF. CDR3 nucleotides: TGTGCCAGCAGCGACCGGGACAGGGGCCCGTGGGGGGCCAACGTCCTGACTTTC.

This clone was recorded a few times. The chain carries TRBV11-3 and TRBJ2-1; D remains ambiguous. The CDR3 is made up of 18 amino acids. Germline V gene lookup returns CDR1 SGHNT and CDR2 YENEEA. The ends were cut back, 1 base at V and 0 bases at J, with 16 bases in the middle. As DNA, the CDR3 is TGTGCCAGCAGCTTAGGCGGTGGCAGAACGAGCTCCTACAATGAGCAGTTCTTC. Residues: CASSLGGGRTSSYNEQFF.

This clone was counted a few times. The chain carries TRBV9 and TRBJ2-2; 12 positions agree with TRBD2. The CDR3 sequence is 16 residues long. Looked up from germline, CDR1 is SGDLS and CDR2 is YYNGEE. J gave up 5 bases and V 2 bases, and 4 bases lay outside the gene matches. CDR3 sequence (DNA): TGTGCCAGCAGCGTCACTAGCGGGGGGAGAACCGGGGAGCTGTTTTTT. Translated, it gives CASSVTSGGRTGELFF.

This clone was detected only a few times. The rearrangement uses TRBV27 and TRBJ2-7; TRBD1 aligns across 10 bases. V shed 3 bases, J shed 3 bases, and the junction held 20 bases outside the gene matches. The length of the CDR3 is 20 residues. Germline V lookup: CDR1 MNHEY, CDR2 SMNVEV (reference sequence). The CDR3: CASSFGIATKRGTGDYEQYV. The DNA for the CDR3 is TGTGCCAGCAGTTTTGGGATTGCTACGAAGCGAGGGACAGGGGACTACGAGCAGTACGTC.

V is TRBV27 and J is TRBJ2-1, with 7 bases lining up with TRBD2. CDR3 length: 13 amino acids. Unmatched junction bases numbered 9, after V lost 3 bases and J lost 13 bases. Germline V gene sequence: CDR1 MNHEY, CDR2 SMNVEV (reference sequence). The CDR3 region is CASSLGGVGSQFF. CDR3 DNA: TGTGCCAGCAGTTTGGGAGGGGTGGGTTCCCAGTTCTTC.

The rearrangement uses TRBV4-1 and TRBJ2-1; D is ambiguous. The V and J ends lost 0 bases and 2 bases respectively, with 8 bases between them. Germline-derived CDR1 and CDR2 are MGHRA and YSYEKL. The CDR3 is 15 amino acids. This CDR3 is CASSQDPLAYNEQFF. The CDR3 DNA reads TGCGCCAGCAGCCAAGATCCCCTAGCCTACAATGAGCAGTTCTTC.

This chain links TRBV11-3 with TRBJ1-1; D may be TRBD1 (6 bases). The germline V gene encodes CDR1 SGHNT and CDR2 YENEEA. V was clipped by 3 bases and J by 2 bases, with 10 bases between them. There are 14 residues in the CDR3. The CDR3 reads CASSFGGRNTEAFF. In nucleotides, the CDR3 is TGTGCCAGCAGCTTTGGGGGCCGTAACACTGAAGCTTTCTTT.

The CDR3 sequence: CASSSGLAQNTGELFF. The CDR3 nucleotides read TGTGCCAGCAGCTCCGGACTAGCGCAGAACACCGGGGAGCTGTTTTTT. This chain uses TRBV7-2 with TRBJ2-2; 9 nucleotides match TRBD2. Losses at the gene ends were 4 bases for V and 1 base for J; bases not matched to a gene: 4. The CDR3 consists of 16 residues. The V gene's germline CDR1 is SGHTA and CDR2 FQGNSA. Full variable domain (outside the CDR3, taken from reference TRBV7-2 and TRBJ2-2): GAGVSQSPSNKVTEKGKDVELRCDPISGHTALYWYRQSLGQGLEFLIYFQGNSAPDKSGLPSDRFSAERTGGSVSTLTIQRTQQEDSAVYLCASSSGLAQNTGELFFGEGSRLTVL.

This clone was counted ten times or more. The chain couples TRBV5-4 to TRBJ1-3; the match to TRBD1 covers 8 bases. The CDR3 sequence is 15 residues long. V lost 6 bases and J lost 1; bases outside the gene matches: 6. Germline CDR1 is SGHNT and CDR2 is YYREEE (reference sequence). DNA of the CDR3: TGTGCCAGCAAACAGGGGGTAGGGTCTGGAAACACCATATATTTT. Translating it yields CASKQGVGSGNTIYF.

On this clone itself: Compared with germline, one end of the junction differs, possibly owing to a read error. The V gene is TRBV7-7, the J gene TRBJ2-1; D is uncertain. CDR1 and CDR2 from the germline V gene are SSHAT and FNYEAQ (reference sequence). The CDR3 has 13 amino acids. The CDR3 nucleotides read TGTGCTAGCAGCTTGGTATCTTCTGCTGAGCAGTTCTTC. Translating it yields CASSLVSSAEQFF. Together with reference TRBV7-7 and TRBJ2-1, the CDR3 gives the full variable domain: GAGVSQSPRYKVTKRGQDVTLRCDPISSHATLYWYQQALGQGPEFLTYFNYEAQPDKSGLPSDRFSAERPEGSISTLTIQRTEQRDSAMYRCASSLVSSAEQFFGPGTRLTVL.

This chain uses TRBV30 with TRBJ2-5; D uncertain. Germline loops: CDR1 GTSNPN, CDR2 SVGIG (reference sequence). The CDR3 loop spans 15 amino acids. Trimming left V 3 bases short and J 2 bases short, with 16 bases between. The CDR3 is CAWRRIATKQETQYF. Written as DNA, the CDR3 is TGTGCCTGGAGGAGGATAGCTACTAAACAAGAGACCCAGTACTTC. The full variable domain, its missing parts supplied by reference TRBV30 and TRBJ2-5, is SQTIHQWPATLVQPVGSPLSLECTVEGTSNPNLYWYRQAAGRGLQLLFYSVGIGQISSEVPQNLSASRPQDRQFILSSKKLLLSDSGFYLCAWRRIATKQETQYFGPGTRLLVL.

The gene calls are TRBV7-9 and TRBJ2-3, with 7 positions matching TRBD2. J was trimmed by 2 bases and V by 5 bases; bases with no gene match: 7. CDR1 and CDR2 (germline): SEHNR, FQNEAQ (reference sequence). This CDR3 has 15 amino acids. In DNA, the CDR3 is TGTGCCAGCAGCCAGTCTAGCGGACTCACAGATACGCAGTATTTT. It specifies CASSQSSGLTDTQYF.

This clone was picked up a small number of times. The J gene is TRBJ1-2, the V gene TRBV7-9; TRBD1 is a possible D gene (6 bases). This CDR3 spans 13 amino acids. The V gene lost 3 bases and the J gene lost 5 bases, with 10 bases spanning the gap. CDR1 and CDR2 from the germline V gene are SEHNR and FQNEAQ (reference sequence). For the CDR3, the DNA is TGTGCCAGCAGCTTCGGACAGAATTATGGCTACACCTTC. It translates to CASSFGQNYGYTF.

The CDR3, as DNA: TGCGCCAGCAGCCGTCTCGAGGGATCGCTCAATGAAAAACTGTTTTTT. It is translated as CASSRLEGSLNEKLFF. The chain recombines TRBV4-1 with TRBJ1-4; D not resolved. V was pared by 4 bases and J by 5 bases, with 17 bases between. The CDR3 runs to 16 residues. The V gene's germline CDR1 is MGHRA and CDR2 YSYEKL.

In this sample, this clone turned up a few times. The CDR3 loop is CASVGTDETYEQYV. CDR3 bases: TGTGCCAGCGTTGGGACAGACGAGACCTACGAGCAGTACGTC. The chain is built from TRBV21-1 and TRBJ2-7; TRBD1, the table's D call, was not compared with the DNA. TRBV21-1 is an annotated pseudogene. This CDR3 has 14 amino acids.

The chain has TRBV9 and TRBJ2-3, with 7 bases fitting TRBD1. The V gene end was trimmed by 7 bases and the J gene end by 1 base; junction bases not matched to a gene: 6. This CDR3 is 14 amino acids long. The germline CDR1 and CDR2 sequences are SGDLS and YYNGEE. The chain's CDR3 is CASSYDRGTDTQYF. The DNA of the CDR3 is TGTGCCAGCTCCTATGACAGGGGCACAGATACGCAGTATTTT.

This clone was seen more than once but under ten times. J is TRBJ2-3 and V is TRBV12-5; TRBD2 aligns across 8 bases. Germline V gene sequence: CDR1 LGHNT, CDR2 FRNRAP. The length of the CDR3 is 17 residues. Unmatched junction bases numbered 9, after V lost 2 bases and J lost 2 bases. DNA of the CDR3: TGTGCTAGTGGTTTGACTCTAAGCGGGAGTGTCACAGATACGCAGTATTTT. Amino acids: CASGLTLSGSVTDTQYF.